These 11 T cell receptor beta chains came from one sample sequenced in a study of blood T cell repertoires in COVID-19. Assay: immunoSEQ multiplex PCR; the TCRdb copy retains only in-frame clones and omits some. This sample has under 85,000 clones, with about 89% found just once. The material sequenced was peripheral blood. These receptors all come from a man between 65 and 79 years old with active or convalescent COVID-19.

V and J are TRBV6-6 and TRBJ2-5; 7 positions agree with TRBD1. The germline V gene encodes CDR1 MNHNY and CDR2 SVGAGI (reference sequence). The CDR3 is 16 residues long. Losses at the gene ends were 2 bases for V and 3 bases for J; bases not matched to a gene: 9. The CDR3 is CASSYERAGGKETQYF. The CDR3 nucleotides read TGTGCCAGCAGTTACGAAAGAGCAGGGGGTAAAGAGACCCAGTACTTC.

The chain recombines TRBV24-1 with TRBJ2-3, with 14 bases lining up with TRBD2. V was clipped by 4 bases and J by 10 bases; unmatched bases: 9. Germline values: CDR1 KGHDR, CDR2 SFDVKD. The CDR3 contains 16 residues. The CDR3, as DNA: TGTGCCACCAGTGAACCCGGGACTAGCGGGAGCGCGGCGCAGTATTTT. Translating it yields CATSEPGTSGSAAQYF.

The CDR3 region has the DNA TGTGCCAGCACTTCGGTTACCGGGGAGCTGTTTTTT. As protein: CASTSVTGELFF. V and J are TRBV28 and TRBJ2-2; D remains unclear. The CDR3 is 12 residues long. The V and J ends lost 7 bases and 5 bases respectively, with 8 bases between them. Looked up from germline, CDR1 is MDHEN and CDR2 is SYDVKM.

The rearrangement links TRBV28 to TRBJ2-7; 7 positions agree with TRBD1. The CDR3 runs 14 residues. The V gene's germline CDR1 is MDHEN and CDR2 SYDVKM. V shed 8 bases, J shed 2 bases, and the junction held 9 bases outside the gene matches. CDR3 bases: TGTGCCAGCCAGGATACAGGGGATGCCTACGAGCAGTACTTC. This encodes CASQDTGDAYEQYF.

This clone was detected a few times. V usage is TRBV19 and J usage is TRBJ1-1; a weak D match, TRBD1 (6 bases). The V end lost 4 bases, the J end lost 4 bases, and 16 bases lay between the germline ends. The CDR3 runs to 15 residues. Per the germline V gene, CDR1 is LNHDA and CDR2 is SQIVND (reference sequence). Here the CDR3 DNA reads TGTGCCAGTAGTACGAGGGACACCCTAAGCACTGAAGCTTTCTTT. Translated: CASSTRDTLSTEAFF.

The chain uses TRBV30 and TRBJ2-5; TRBD1 aligns across 9 bases. J was trimmed by 5 bases and V by 2 bases; bases with no gene match: 9. The CDR3 spans 15 residues. The V gene's germline CDR1 is GTSNPN and CDR2 SVGIG (reference sequence). The CDR3 reads CAWSLTGGFGETQYF. In DNA form, the CDR3 reads TGTGCCTGGAGTTTAACAGGGGGCTTTGGGGAGACCCAGTACTTC.

The chain recombines TRBV9 with TRBJ1-2; D not certain. This CDR3 is 13 amino acids long. Germline lookup yields CDR1 SGDLS and CDR2 YYNGEE. Trimming cost V 1 base and J 0 bases, with 4 bases left between them. As DNA, the CDR3 is TGTGCCAGCAGCGTATTATCTAACTATGGCTACACCTTC. Translated, it gives CASSVLSNYGYTF. The full variable domain, with the rest looked up from reference TRBV9 and TRBJ1-2, is DSGVTQTPKHLITATGQRVTLRCSPRSGDLSVYWYQQSLDQGLQFLIQYYNGEERAKGNILERFSAQQFPDLHSELNLSSLELGDSALYFCASSVLSNYGYTFGSGTRLTVV.

This clone was observed a handful of times. The rearrangement uses TRBV30 and TRBJ2-4, with no clear D. V was clipped by 0 bases and J by 0 bases, with 9 bases between them. This CDR3 contains 15 residues. CDR1 GTSNPN and CDR2 SVGIG come from the germline V gene (reference sequence). DNA of the CDR3: TGTGCCTGGAGTGTGGGCAACCTAGCCAAAAACATTCAGTACTTC. Amino acid sequence: CAWSVGNLAKNIQYF.

This chain connects TRBV4-1 to TRBJ2-3; no clear D. Looked up from germline, CDR1 is MGHRA and CDR2 is YSYEKL. Trimming cost V 1 base and J 1 base, with 9 bases left between them. This CDR3 spans 15 amino acids. CDR3 protein: CASSQGLPGTDTQYF. CDR3 DNA sequence: TGCGCCAGCAGCCAAGGTCTACCCGGCACAGATACGCAGTATTTT.

The chain has TRBV7-2 and TRBJ2-3; 9 positions match TRBD1. The CDR3 has 14 amino acids. J lost 4 bases, V lost 4 bases, and 3 bases had no gene match. The germline V gene has CDR1 SGHTA and CDR2 FQGNSA. CDR3 sequence reads: CASSYRQGADTQYF. CDR3 bases: TGTGCCAGCAGCTACCGACAGGGGGCAGATACGCAGTATTTT.

The chain couples TRBV10-3 to TRBJ2-3, with D possibly being TRBD2 (6 bases). V was clipped by 6 bases and J by 2 bases, with 15 bases between them. The CDR3 is made up of 15 amino acids. Germline V gene lookup returns CDR1 ENHRY and CDR2 SYGVKD. The DNA for the CDR3 is TGTGCCATCAGCCCGGGACTTCAATTCACAGATACGCAGTATTTT. Translation: CAISPGLQFTDTQYF.